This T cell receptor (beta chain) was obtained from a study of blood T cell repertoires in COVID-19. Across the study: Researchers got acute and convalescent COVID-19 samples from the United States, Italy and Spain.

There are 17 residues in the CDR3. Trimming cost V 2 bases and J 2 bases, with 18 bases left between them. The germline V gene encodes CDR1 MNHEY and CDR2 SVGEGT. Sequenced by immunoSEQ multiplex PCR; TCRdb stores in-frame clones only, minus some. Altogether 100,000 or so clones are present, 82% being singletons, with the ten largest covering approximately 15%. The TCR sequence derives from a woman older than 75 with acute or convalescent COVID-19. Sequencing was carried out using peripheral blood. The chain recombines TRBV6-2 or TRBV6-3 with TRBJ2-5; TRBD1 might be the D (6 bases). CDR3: CASSYKPDSIAQETQYF. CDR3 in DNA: TGTGCCAGCAGTTACAAACCGGACAGCATCGCACAAGAGACCCAGTACTTC.